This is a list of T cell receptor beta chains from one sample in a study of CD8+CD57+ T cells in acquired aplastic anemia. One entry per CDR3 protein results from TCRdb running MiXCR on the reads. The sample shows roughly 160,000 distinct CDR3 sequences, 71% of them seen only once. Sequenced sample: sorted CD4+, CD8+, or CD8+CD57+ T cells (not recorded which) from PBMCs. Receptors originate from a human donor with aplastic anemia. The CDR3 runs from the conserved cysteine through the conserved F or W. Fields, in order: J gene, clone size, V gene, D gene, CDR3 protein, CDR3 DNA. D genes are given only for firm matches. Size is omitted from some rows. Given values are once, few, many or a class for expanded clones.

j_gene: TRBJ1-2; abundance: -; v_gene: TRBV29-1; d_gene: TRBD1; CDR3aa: CSVAYGQGYGYTF; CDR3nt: TGCAGTGTTGCGTACGGACAGGGTTATGGCTACACCTTC
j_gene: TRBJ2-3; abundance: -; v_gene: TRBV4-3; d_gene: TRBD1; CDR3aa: CASSQDQGQGADTQYF; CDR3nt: TGCGCCAGCAGCCAAGATCAAGGACAGGGGGCAGATACGCAGTATTTT
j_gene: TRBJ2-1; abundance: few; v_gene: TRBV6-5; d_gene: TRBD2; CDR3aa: CASSPLAGGYNEQFF; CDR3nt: TGTGCCAGCAGCCCACTAGCGGGAGGATACAATGAGCAGTTCTTC
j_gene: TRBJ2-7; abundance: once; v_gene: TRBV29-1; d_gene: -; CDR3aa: CSVTTTSYEQYF; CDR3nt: TGCAGCGTGACTACTACGAGCTACGAGCAGTACTTC
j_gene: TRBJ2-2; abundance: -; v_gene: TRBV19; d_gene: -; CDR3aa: CASIRAAGRTGELFF; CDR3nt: TGTGCCAGTATTCGGGCAGCCGGACGCACCGGGGAGCTGTTTTTT
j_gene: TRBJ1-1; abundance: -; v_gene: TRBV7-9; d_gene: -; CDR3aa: CASSLREKGITEAFF; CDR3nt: TGTGCCAGCAGCTTAAGGGAGAAGGGAATAACTGAAGCTTTCTTT
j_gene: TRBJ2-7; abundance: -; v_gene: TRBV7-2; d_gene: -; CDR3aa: CASSLEGGPSYEQYF; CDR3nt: TGTGCCAGCAGCTTAGAGGGGGGACCATCCTACGAGCAGTACTTC
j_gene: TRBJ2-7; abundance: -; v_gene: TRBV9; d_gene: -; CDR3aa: CASSDAPGSDYEQYF; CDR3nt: TGTGCCAGCAGCGACGCCCCCGGTTCGGACTACGAGCAGTACTTC
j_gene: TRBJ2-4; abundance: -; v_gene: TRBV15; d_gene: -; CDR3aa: CATSRDFGGLMVDIQYF; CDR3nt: TGTGCCACCAGCAGAGATTTCGGGGGGCTAATGGTTGACATTCAGTACTTC
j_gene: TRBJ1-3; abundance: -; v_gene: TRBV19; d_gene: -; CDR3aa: CASSIGTATISGNTIYF; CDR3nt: TGTGCCAGTAGTATAGGGACAGCTACCATCTCTGGAAACACCATATATTTT
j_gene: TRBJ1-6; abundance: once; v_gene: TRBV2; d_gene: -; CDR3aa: CASPDRKNSPLHF; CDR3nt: TGTGCCAGCCCAGACAGGAAGAATTCACCCCTCCACTTT
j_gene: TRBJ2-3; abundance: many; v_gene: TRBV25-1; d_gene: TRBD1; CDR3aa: CAPTGTGVTDTQYF; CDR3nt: TGTGCCCCAACGGGGACAGGGGTCACAGATACGCAGTATTTT
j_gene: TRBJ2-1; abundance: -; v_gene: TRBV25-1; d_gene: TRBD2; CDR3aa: CASSLGGGQFF; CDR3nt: TGTGCCAGCAGTCTTGGGGGGGGGCAGTTCTTC
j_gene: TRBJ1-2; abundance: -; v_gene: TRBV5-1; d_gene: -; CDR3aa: CASSQGPPGNYGYTF; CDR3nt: TGCGCCAGCAGCCAGGGCCCTCCCGGGAACTATGGCTACACCTTC
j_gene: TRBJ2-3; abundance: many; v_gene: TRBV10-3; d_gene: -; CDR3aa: CAISERAGVDTQYF; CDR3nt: TGTGCCATCAGTGAGCGGGCCGGGGTCGATACGCAGTATTTT
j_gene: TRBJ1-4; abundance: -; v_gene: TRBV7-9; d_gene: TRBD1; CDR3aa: CASSFFTTGVEKLFF; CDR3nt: TGTGCCAGCAGCTTCTTTACCACAGGGGTTGAAAAACTGTTTTTT
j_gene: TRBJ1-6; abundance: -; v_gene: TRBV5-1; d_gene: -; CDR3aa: CASSLMGLGDSPLHF; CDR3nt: TGCGCCAGCAGCTTAATGGGGTTAGGTGATTCACCCCTCCACTTT
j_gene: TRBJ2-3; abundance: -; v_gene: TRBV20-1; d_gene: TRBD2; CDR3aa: CSARGSGTSGSLPDTQYF; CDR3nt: TGCAGTGCAAGGGGATCCGGGACTAGCGGGAGTTTGCCAGATACGCAGTATTTT
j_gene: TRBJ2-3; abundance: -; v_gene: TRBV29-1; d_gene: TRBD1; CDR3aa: CSVSQGASTDTQYF; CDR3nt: TGCAGCGTTTCCCAGGGGGCTAGCACAGATACGCAGTATTTT
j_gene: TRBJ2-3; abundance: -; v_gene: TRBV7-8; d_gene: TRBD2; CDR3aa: CASSRTSWDTQYF; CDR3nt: TGTGCCAGCAGCCGGACTAGTTGGGATACGCAGTATTTT
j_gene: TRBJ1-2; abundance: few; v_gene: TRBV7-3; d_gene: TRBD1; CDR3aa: CASSLGPVDRAGYGYTF; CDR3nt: TGTGCCAGCAGCTTAGGGCCCGTGGACAGGGCGGGCTATGGCTACACCTTC
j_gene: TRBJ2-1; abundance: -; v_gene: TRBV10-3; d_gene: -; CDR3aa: CASSEIARRNEQFF; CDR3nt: TGTGCCAGCAGTGAAATAGCCCGGCGGAATGAGCAGTTCTTC
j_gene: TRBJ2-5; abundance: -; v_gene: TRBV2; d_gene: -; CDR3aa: CASSGGRNKVQYF; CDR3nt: TGTGCCAGCAGTGGGGGCAGGAACAAGGTCCAGTACTTC
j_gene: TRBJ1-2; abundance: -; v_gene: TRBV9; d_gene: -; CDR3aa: CAGSAQTLPPDYGYTF; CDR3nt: TGTGCCGGCAGCGCCCAGACGTTACCACCTGACTATGGCTACACCTTC
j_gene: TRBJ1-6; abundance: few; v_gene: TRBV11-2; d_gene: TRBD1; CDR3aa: CASRIGQENNSPLHF; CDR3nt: TGTGCCAGCAGGATCGGACAGGAGAATAATTCACCCCTCCACTTT